The 20 T cell receptor beta chains in this list originate from one sample, sequenced in a study of OX40 agonist ivuxolimab in advanced cancers. The method was immunoSEQ multiplex PCR; TCRdb's version includes in-frame clones alone and lacks a portion of them. Here the sample spans tens of thousands of clones, around 85% being singletons. The sample was CD4+ or CD8+ T cells sorted from blood, taken in a trial of the OX40 agonist ivuxolimab. The receptors were sampled from an adult with an advanced solid tumor such as melanoma, head and neck, liver or kidney cancer.

This chain joins TRBV5-6 and TRBJ2-7; maybe TRBD2 (7 bases). CDR3 length equals 16 residues. Germline assignment: CDR1 SGHDT and CDR2 YYEEEE. The V end was cut by 6 bases, the J end by 4 bases, with 23 bases between. CDR3 nucleotides: TGTGCCAGCAATCCGAGGGAGGGGGGGCTACCTTACGAGCAGTACTTC. Residues: CASNPREGGLPYEQYF.

This clone occurred once. V gene TRBV11-2 combines with J gene TRBJ1-3, with a weak D call TRBD1 (6 bases). Trimming pared 1 base from V and 4 bases from J, leaving 11 bases between. The CDR3 runs 15 residues. Per the germline V gene, CDR1 is SGHAT and CDR2 is FQNNGV. The CDR3: CASSLAGAAGNTIYF. The CDR3 DNA is TGTGCCAGCAGCTTAGCGGGGGCGGCGGGAAACACCATATATTTT.

The gene calls are TRBV10-2 and TRBJ2-3; D possibly corresponds to TRBD1 (5 bases). The CDR3 length is 14 residues. CDR1 is WSHSY and CDR2 is SAAADI in the germline V gene. Between the trimmed V and J ends, which lost 6 bases and 6 bases, there was a span of 16 bases. The CDR3 sequence is CASRQEPGEDTQYF. The CDR3 DNA sequence: TGCGCCAGCAGACAGGAACCGGGCGAGGATACGCAGTATTTT.

The chain recombines TRBV6-1 with TRBJ1-2, with a possible D match to TRBD1 (5 bases). The germline V and J ends were trimmed by 7 bases and 4 bases, with 13 bases remaining between them. The CDR3 is 13 residues long. CDR1 and CDR2 from the germline V gene are MNHNS and SASEGT. CDR3 DNA: TGTGCCAGCACCTTGGGGGGGACCTATGGCTACACCTTC. It encodes CASTLGGTYGYTF.

The gene calls are TRBV6-5 and TRBJ1-6; 10 bases line up with TRBD1. V lost 5 bases to trimming and J lost 13 bases; unmatched junction nucleotides: 8. The CDR3 is 14 amino acids. Germline CDR1 and CDR2: MNHEY and SVGAGI. In DNA form, the CDR3 reads TGTGCCAGCAGTGACCGGGACAGGGGAAGGCCCCTCCACTTT. This sequence encodes CASSDRDRGRPLHF.

This clone has ten or more counts. The V and J genes are TRBV7-2 and TRBJ2-7, with 8 bases that match TRBD2. The germline CDR1 and CDR2 sequences are SGHTA and FQGNSA. Trimming cost V 5 bases and J 0 bases; bases outside gene matches: 9. There are 16 residues in the CDR3. The CDR3 coding sequence is TGTGCCAGCAGCGAACCCGGGGGGGAACGCTCCTACGAGCAGTACTTC. Translating it yields CASSEPGGERSYEQYF. Full variable domain (missing parts from reference TRBV7-2 and TRBJ2-7): GAGVSQSPSNKVTEKGKDVELRCDPISGHTALYWYRQSLGQGLEFLIYFQGNSAPDKSGLPSDRFSAERTGGSVSTLTIQRTQQEDSAVYLCASSEPGGERSYEQYFGPGTRLTVT.

In this sample, this clone turned up a few times. The chain uses TRBV7-2 and TRBJ2-2; 9 positions match TRBD2. The J segment lost 7 bases and the V segment lost 1 base, leaving 1 base of the junction unmatched. The CDR3 sequence is 14 residues long. Germline V gene data show CDR1 as SGHTA and CDR2 as FQGNSA. CDR3 amino acids: CASSLEAGGGELFF. CDR3 nucleotide sequence: TGTGCCAGCAGCTTAGAAGCGGGGGGCGGGGAGCTGTTTTTT.

V is TRBV29-1 and J is TRBJ1-5, with D hard to call. The ends were cut back, 6 bases at V and 6 bases at J, with 12 bases in the middle. Germline CDR1 and CDR2: SQVTM and ANQGSEA. There are 12 residues in the CDR3. The CDR3 region is CSVGIAGQPQHF. In nucleotides, the CDR3 is TGCAGCGTGGGTATAGCGGGTCAGCCCCAGCATTTT.

This chain joins TRBV18 and TRBJ1-1; the D is unclear. The V end was cut by 6 bases, the J end by 5 bases, with 10 bases between. In germline, CDR1 is KGHSH, CDR2 LQKENI. The CDR3 covers 12 residues. CDR3 sequence: CASSSGRTEAFF. The CDR3 bases are TGTGCCAGCTCCTCAGGTCGGACTGAAGCTTTCTTT.

V is TRBV19 and J is TRBJ2-5; 10 positions agree with TRBD1. The junction had 10 bases not matched to a gene; V was cut back by 5 bases and J by 1 base. The germline V gene encodes CDR1 LNHDA and CDR2 SQIVND (reference sequence). This CDR3 is built from 17 residues. The CDR3 is CASSVGGDRGTQETQYF. The DNA for the CDR3 is TGTGCCAGTAGTGTTGGTGGGGACAGGGGAACCCAAGAGACCCAGTACTTC. The variable domain in full, with the rest retrieved from reference TRBV19 and TRBJ2-5, is DGGITQSPKYLFRKEGQNVTLSCEQNLNHDAMYWYRQDPGQGLRLIYYSQIVNDFQKGDIAEGYSVSREKKESFPLTVTSAQKNPTAFYLCASSVGGDRGTQETQYFGPGTRLLVL.

The V call is TRBV7-8, the J call TRBJ1-1; no clear D gene. CDR1 is SGHVS, CDR2 FQNEAQ, per germline. The V and J ends lost 2 bases and 1 base respectively, with 8 bases between them. The CDR3 sequence is 14 residues long. The CDR3 loop reads CASSLTSGNTEAFF. The CDR3, as DNA: TGTGCCAGCAGCTTAACGTCAGGGAACACTGAAGCTTTCTTT. Using reference TRBV7-8 and TRBJ1-1 for the parts outside the CDR3, the full variable domain is GAGVSQSPRYKVAKRGQDVALRCDPISGHVSLFWYQQALGQGPEFLTYFQNEAQLDKSGLPSDRFFAERPEGSVSTLKIQRTQQEDSAVYLCASSLTSGNTEAFFGQGTRLTVV.

The chain couples TRBV19 to TRBJ2-3, with D unresolved. Trimming removed 6 bases from V and 3 bases from J, with 10 bases in between. Germline CDR1 LNHDA, CDR2 SQIVND (reference sequence). The CDR3 has 13 residues. The chain's CDR3 is CASSPPGTDTQYF. CDR3 bases: TGTGCCAGTAGCCCCCCCGGAACAGATACGCAGTATTTT.

This clone has a handful of counts. The chain links TRBV18 to TRBJ1-1; no definite D call. V dropped 2 bases and J dropped 3 bases, with 10 bases sitting between them. The length of the CDR3 is 14 residues. Germline V gene lookup returns CDR1 KGHSH and CDR2 LQKENI. The CDR3 bases are TGTGCCAGCTCACCAAGCCGGACCGACACTGAAGCTTTCTTT. It translates to CASSPSRTDTEAFF.

The chain couples TRBV28 to TRBJ1-5, with 7 bases matching TRBD1. The CDR3 has 13 residues. J gave up 3 bases and V 8 bases, and 4 bases lay outside the gene matches. The germline CDR1 and CDR2 sequences are MDHEN and SYDVKM. This CDR3 is CASSTGPNQPQHF. The CDR3 coding sequence is TGTGCCAGCTCGACAGGGCCCAATCAGCCCCAGCATTTT. Full variable domain (missing parts from reference TRBV28 and TRBJ1-5): DVKVTQSSRYLVKRTGEKVFLECVQDMDHENMFWYRQDPGLGLRLIYFSYDVKMKEKGDIPEGYSVSREKKERFSLILESASTNQTSMYLCASSTGPNQPQHFGDGTRLSIL.

V usage is TRBV19 and J usage is TRBJ1-2; tentatively, D is TRBD1 (5 bases). Trimming took off 5 bases at V and 5 bases at J, with 12 bases between the two ends. Germline values: CDR1 LNHDA, CDR2 SQIVND (reference sequence). This CDR3 spans 13 amino acids. CDR3 region: CASSLGTWYGYTF. CDR3 bases: TGTGCCAGTAGTCTCGGGACTTGGTATGGCTACACCTTC.

A single count supports this clone. The chain couples TRBV6-5 to TRBJ1-2, with TRBD1 identical over 10 bases. The CDR3 is 14 amino acids. V was pared by 6 bases and J by 4 bases, with 5 bases of the junction left unmatched. Germline assignment: CDR1 MNHEY and CDR2 SVGAGI. The CDR3 nucleotides read TGTGCCAGCAGGAGACAGGGGGCCGTCTATGGCTACACCTTC. This codes for CASRRQGAVYGYTF.

This clone was seen a few times. The chain joins TRBV2 to TRBJ2-6, with D possibly matching TRBD1 (5 bases). CDR3 length: 15 amino acids. Per germline, CDR1 SNHLY and CDR2 FYNNEI. The V end lost 7 bases, the J end lost 1 base, and 11 bases lay between the germline ends. The CDR3 here is CASTVQGSGANVLTF. The CDR3 DNA is TGTGCCAGCACCGTTCAGGGTTCTGGGGCCAACGTCCTGACTTTC.

This clone has only a few counts. The CDR3 is CASTRLGDYGYTF. CDR3 DNA: TGTGCCAGCACGAGACTGGGGGACTATGGCTACACCTTC. The chain links TRBV6-5 to TRBJ1-2, with D possibly matching TRBD1 (5 bases). The V and J ends lost 7 bases and 3 bases respectively, with 12 bases between them. The CDR3 is 13 amino acids. Germline V gives CDR1 MNHEY, CDR2 SVGAGI.

On this clone itself: A read error is possible here, since a much larger clone lies one base away. This rearrangement joins TRBV5-4 to TRBJ2-3; 10 bases are a match to TRBD2. Germline V gives CDR1 SGHNT, CDR2 YYREEE (reference sequence). CDR3 length equals 15 residues. V was pared by 3 bases and J by 3 bases, with 4 bases of the junction left unmatched. The CDR3: CASSSPTSGTDTQYF. CDR3 DNA sequence: TGTGCCAGCAGCTCCCCGACTAGCGGGACAGATACGCAGTATTTT.

This sequence joins TRBV29-1 and TRBJ2-5, with D perhaps TRBD1 (6 bases). The germline gives CDR1 SQVTM, CDR2 ANQGSEA. The V gene lost 6 bases and the J gene lost 5 bases, with 13 bases spanning the gap. The CDR3 spans 12 residues. For the CDR3, the DNA is TGCAGCGTCCTTTCAGGGGCCGAGACCCAGTACTTC. It encodes CSVLSGAETQYF.